The 19 T cell receptor beta chains below all came from one sample that was sequenced in a study of cytomegalovirus exposure and HLA in healthy donors. In the PCR, 60 Vbeta and 13 Jbeta primers were used. Assay: immunoSEQ multiplex PCR; the TCRdb copy retains only in-frame clones and omits some. In the table there are 150,000 to 200,000 clones, 60% to 80% of which are singletons. Material: PBMCs. The receptors derive from a middle-aged woman in good health and CMV-seropositive.

The rearrangement links TRBV2 to TRBJ1-1; 9 bases map to TRBD1. The V gene's germline CDR1 is SNHLY and CDR2 FYNNEI. With 6 bases clipped from V and 11 bases from J, the junction kept 4 bases outside the gene matches. This CDR3 spans 11 amino acids. The CDR3 DNA reads TGTGCCAGCAGCAGAGACAGGGGGGCTTTCTTT. It translates to CASSRDRGAFF.

This chain joins TRBV7-2 and TRBJ1-5; weak D call: TRBD1 (5 bases). The V gene lost 1 base and the J gene lost 4 bases, with 11 bases spanning the gap. CDR3 length: 15 amino acids. Germline CDR1 is SGHTA and CDR2 is FQGNSA. The chain's CDR3 is CASSLVQAENQPQHF. The CDR3 coding sequence is TGTGCCAGCAGCTTAGTACAGGCGGAGAATCAGCCCCAGCATTTT. Complete variable domain (other parts from reference TRBV7-2 and TRBJ1-5): GAGVSQSPSNKVTEKGKDVELRCDPISGHTALYWYRQSLGQGLEFLIYFQGNSAPDKSGLPSDRFSAERTGGSVSTLTIQRTQQEDSAVYLCASSLVQAENQPQHFGDGTRLSIL.

This sequence joins TRBV18 and TRBJ1-2; 10 bases map to TRBD1. Germline trimming cut 4 bases from V and 8 bases from J; bases unmatched to any gene: 7. In germline, CDR1 is KGHSH, CDR2 LQKENI. This CDR3 has 14 amino acids. The CDR3 spells CASSLGQGLFGYTF. The CDR3 DNA reads as TGTGCCAGCTCACTGGGACAGGGGCTTTTCGGCTACACCTTC.

The rearrangement uses TRBV6-5 and TRBJ2-7, with a possible D match to TRBD1 (5 bases). Germline V gene lookup returns CDR1 MNHEY and CDR2 SVGAGI. This CDR3 is 12 amino acids long. V gave up 6 bases and J gave up 8 bases, with 14 bases separating them. CDR3 region: CASSPQGVKQYF. In nucleotides, the CDR3 is TGTGCCAGCAGCCCTCAAGGGGTTAAGCAGTACTTC.

In this sample, this clone turned up a few times. The CDR3 is CASSPGQGNGYTF. CDR3 in DNA: TGTGCCAGCAGCCCCGGACAGGGGAATGGCTACACCTTC. The genes are TRBV6-5 and TRBJ1-2; 9 positions agree with TRBD1. Germline V lookup: CDR1 MNHEY, CDR2 SVGAGI. V lost 6 bases, J lost 6 bases, and 5 bases stayed unmatched. The CDR3 consists of 13 residues.

V gene TRBV7-2 combines with J gene TRBJ1-2; D possibly corresponds to TRBD1 (5 bases). V was cut by 7 bases and J by 8 bases, with 20 bases left in between. This CDR3 comprises 14 residues. Germline V gives CDR1 SGHTA, CDR2 FQGNSA. The CDR3 region is CASTLTGTVGGYTF. In DNA, the CDR3 is TGTGCCAGCACCCTAACAGGAACGGTGGGAGGCTACACCTTC.

The rearrangement uses TRBV18 and TRBJ2-1, with 8 bases matching TRBD2. With 5 bases clipped from V and 0 bases from J, the junction kept 9 bases outside the gene matches. Germline V lookup: CDR1 KGHSH, CDR2 LQKENI. The length of the CDR3 is 17 residues. The CDR3, as DNA: TGTGCCAGCTCAGTCGTATTACTAGCGGCCTCCTACAATGAGCAGTTCTTC. This encodes CASSVVLLAASYNEQFF.

The chain links TRBV18 to TRBJ2-1, with no clear D. CDR3 length: 13 amino acids. Germline lookup yields CDR1 KGHSH and CDR2 LQKENI. The V end lost 4 bases, the J end lost 3 bases, and 7 bases lay between the germline ends. The DNA of the CDR3 is TGTGCCAGCTCACGAGAGAGCTACAATGAGCAGTTCTTC. Amino acids: CASSRESYNEQFF.

The rearrangement links TRBV9 to TRBJ2-7, with TRBD1 as a possible D gene (6 bases). CDR3 length: 15 residues. V gave up 0 bases and J gave up 6 bases, with 16 bases separating them. The germline V gene has CDR1 SGDLS and CDR2 YYNGEE. CDR3 region: CASSVAPRPTGEQYF. The CDR3 DNA reads as TGTGCCAGCAGCGTAGCCCCTCGACCGACAGGCGAGCAGTACTTC.

The rearrangement joins TRBV5-1 to TRBJ1-2; 8 bases are a match to TRBD1. The CDR3 is made up of 14 amino acids. Germline loops: CDR1 SGHRS, CDR2 YFSETQ. Trimming took 0 bases from V and 6 from J; bases not matched to a gene: 4. The CDR3 sequence: CASSLAAGGDGYTF. The CDR3 nucleotides read TGCGCCAGCAGCTTGGCCGCAGGGGGCGATGGCTACACCTTC.

This clone was counted only a few times. The CDR3 bases are TGTGCCAGCAGCTCTTTCGCGAGAAACACTGAAGCTTTCTTT. Translated, it gives CASSSFARNTEAFF. The chain employs TRBV7-9 and TRBJ1-1; D uncertain. This CDR3 spans 14 amino acids. V was pared by 4 bases and J by 2 bases, with 11 bases between. Germline assignment: CDR1 SEHNR and CDR2 FQNEAQ (reference sequence).

This rearrangement joins TRBV2 to TRBJ1-5; D is perhaps TRBD1 (6 bases). The CDR3 covers 14 residues. V dropped 7 bases and J dropped 3 bases, with 13 bases sitting between them. CDR1 and CDR2 (germline): SNHLY, FYNNEI. The CDR3: CASNHGQYNQPQHF. Written as DNA, the CDR3 is TGTGCCAGCAATCACGGACAGTACAATCAGCCCCAGCATTTT.

V and J are TRBV4-3 and TRBJ1-2, with TRBD1 matching over 9 bases. The CDR3 runs 15 residues. The V segment lost 4 bases and the J segment 2 bases; nucleotides outside the gene matches: 5. Germline assignment: CDR1 LGHNA and CDR2 YSLEER. The CDR3 sequence is CASSRFTGGNYGYTF. In nucleotides, the CDR3 is TGCGCCAGCAGCCGCTTTACAGGGGGCAACTATGGCTACACCTTC.

This clone was seen just once. The rearrangement joins TRBV23-1 to TRBJ2-1, with D possibly TRBD2 on 6 matching bases. TRBV23-1 is marked as an open reading frame, function uncertain. This CDR3 spans 14 amino acids. V was clipped by 8 bases and J by 4 bases, with 15 bases between them. In DNA form, the CDR3 reads TGCGCCAGCCCTCTAGCGTCAAGTTACAATGAGCAGTTCTTC. Translation gives CASPLASSYNEQFF.

The V and J genes are TRBV5-4 and TRBJ1-4; a possible D gene is TRBD1 (6 bases). There are 15 residues in the CDR3. V lost 0 bases, J lost 6 bases, and 12 bases lay in between. Germline-derived CDR1 and CDR2 are SGHNT and YYREEE (reference sequence). CDR3 amino acids: CASSLDGRTDEKLFF. Written as DNA, the CDR3 is TGTGCCAGCAGCTTGGATGGGCGGACAGATGAAAAACTGTTTTTT.

This chain links TRBV30 with TRBJ1-2; unclear D gene. Germline V CDR1 and CDR2: GTSNPN, SVGIG (reference sequence). V gave up 5 bases and J gave up 4 bases, with 8 bases separating them. CDR3 length: 11 amino acids. The CDR3 region is CAWSTVYGYTF. The DNA of the CDR3 is TGTGCCTGGTCCACAGTCTATGGCTACACCTTC. Supplemented by reference TRBV30 and TRBJ1-2, the full variable domain reads SQTIHQWPATLVQPVGSPLSLECTVEGTSNPNLYWYRQAAGRGLQLLFYSVGIGQISSEVPQNLSASRPQDRQFILSSKKLLLSDSGFYLCAWSTVYGYTFGSGTRLTVV.

The gene calls are TRBV9 and TRBJ2-7; 8 bases are a match to TRBD1. V trimming: 2 bases; J trimming: 7 bases; junction bases outside the gene matches: 8. This CDR3 spans 14 amino acids. Germline V gene data show CDR1 as SGDLS and CDR2 as YYNGEE. CDR3 in amino acids: CASSVADRGNEQYF. As DNA, the CDR3 is TGTGCCAGCAGCGTCGCCGACAGGGGTAATGAGCAGTACTTC. Supplemented by reference TRBV9 and TRBJ2-7, the full variable domain reads DSGVTQTPKHLITATGQRVTLRCSPRSGDLSVYWYQQSLDQGLQFLIQYYNGEERAKGNILERFSAQQFPDLHSELNLSSLELGDSALYFCASSVADRGNEQYFGPGTRLTVT.

The chain employs TRBV6-1 and TRBJ2-6; TRBD1 agrees at 9 bases. CDR1 and CDR2 from the germline V gene are MNHNS and SASEGT. The CDR3 runs 19 residues. J was trimmed by 1 base and V by 4 bases; bases with no gene match: 11. DNA for the CDR3: TGTGCCAGCAGTGCCCGACCGGGACAGGGAATTTCTGGGGCCAACGTCCTGACTTTC. Its translation is CASSARPGQGISGANVLTF.

This chain links TRBV4-3 with TRBJ1-2, with no clear D. There are 14 residues in the CDR3. Germline V CDR1 and CDR2: LGHNA, YSLEER. Between the trimmed V and J ends, which lost 0 bases and 2 bases, there was a span of 7 bases. The CDR3 spells CASSQDRLNYGYTF. The CDR3 DNA reads TGCGCCAGCAGCCAAGACAGGTTAAACTATGGCTACACCTTC.